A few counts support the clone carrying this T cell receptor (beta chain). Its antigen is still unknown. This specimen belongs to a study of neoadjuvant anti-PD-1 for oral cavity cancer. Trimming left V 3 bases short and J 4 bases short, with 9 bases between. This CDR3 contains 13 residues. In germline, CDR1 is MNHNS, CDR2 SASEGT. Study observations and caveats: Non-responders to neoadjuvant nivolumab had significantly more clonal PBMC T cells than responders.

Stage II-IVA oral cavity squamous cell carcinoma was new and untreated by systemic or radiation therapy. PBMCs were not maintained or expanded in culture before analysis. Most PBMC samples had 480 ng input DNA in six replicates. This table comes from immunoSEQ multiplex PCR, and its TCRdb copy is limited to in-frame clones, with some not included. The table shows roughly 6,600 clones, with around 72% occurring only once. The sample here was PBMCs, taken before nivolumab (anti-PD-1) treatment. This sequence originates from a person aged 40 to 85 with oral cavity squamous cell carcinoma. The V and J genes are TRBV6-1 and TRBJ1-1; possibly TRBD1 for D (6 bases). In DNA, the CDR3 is TGTGCCAGCAGTGACAGGGGTATCACTGAAGCTTTCTTT. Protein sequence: CASSDRGITEAFF.